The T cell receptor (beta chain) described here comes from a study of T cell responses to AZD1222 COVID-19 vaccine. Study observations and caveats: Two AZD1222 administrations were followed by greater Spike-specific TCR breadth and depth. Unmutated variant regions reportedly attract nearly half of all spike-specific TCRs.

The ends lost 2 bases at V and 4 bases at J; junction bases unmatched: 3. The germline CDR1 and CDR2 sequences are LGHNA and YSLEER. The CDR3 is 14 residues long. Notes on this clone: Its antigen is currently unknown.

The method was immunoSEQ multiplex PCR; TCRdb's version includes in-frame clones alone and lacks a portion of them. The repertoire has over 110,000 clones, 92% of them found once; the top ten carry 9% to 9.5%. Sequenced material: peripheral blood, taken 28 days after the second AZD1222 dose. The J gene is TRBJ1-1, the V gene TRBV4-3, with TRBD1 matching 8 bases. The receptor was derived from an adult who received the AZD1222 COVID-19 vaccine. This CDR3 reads CASSQTDRATEAFF. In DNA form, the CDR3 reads TGCGCCAGCAGCCAAACGGACAGGGCCACTGAAGCTTTCTTT.